This TCR beta chain was profiled in a study of siplizumab effects on memory and regulatory T cells. Study conclusions and caveats: Tregs proliferating in siplizumab cultures lacked confirmation of their suppressive function.

The method was immunoSEQ multiplex PCR; TCRdb's version includes in-frame clones alone and lacks a portion of them. The repertoire holds around 110,000 clones, about 94% seen once, with about 1.8% in the top ten. A note on this clone: What it recognizes is unknown.

The specimen sequenced was non-Treg CD4+ T cells sorted from blood. The sequence was obtained from a human donor in good health.

DNA of the CDR3: TGTGCCAGCAGTCCACAGGAATACTATGGCTACACCTTC. It codes for CASSPQEYYGYTF. The chain couples TRBV6-6 to TRBJ1-2; a possible D gene is TRBD1 (5 bases). V was cut by 5 bases and J by 3 bases, with 10 bases left in between. The CDR3 runs to 13 residues. Looked up from germline, CDR1 is MNHNY and CDR2 is SVGAGI (reference sequence).